Sequencing of this T cell receptor beta chain was carried out in a study of OX40 agonist ivuxolimab in advanced cancers. Study-wide context: With ivuxolimab, an agonistic anti-OX40 (CD134) antibody, patients were treated. Prior anti-PD-1, anti-PD-L1 or anti-CTLA-4 therapy was allowed; roughly 40% had some.

Assay used: immunoSEQ multiplex PCR; TCRdb lists only in-frame clones, some missing. The sample has 40,000 or so clones; roughly 82% are singletons. The sequence was collected from an adult with an advanced solid tumor such as melanoma, head and neck, liver or kidney cancer. The starting material was CD4+ or CD8+ T cells sorted from blood, obtained in a trial of the OX40 agonist ivuxolimab.

CDR3 sequence (DNA): TGTGCCAGCAGCTTGGACGAGGCCTTCTATGGCTACACCTTC. It is translated as CASSLDEAFYGYTF. The chain combines TRBV5-4 with TRBJ1-2, with no clear D. The CDR3 totals 14 residues. With 0 bases removed from V and 4 bases from J, the gap between germline ends came to 10 bases. Germline V CDR1 and CDR2: SGHNT, YYREEE (reference sequence).